Sequencing of this TCR beta chain was carried out in a study of cytomegalovirus exposure and HLA in healthy donors. Only in-frame clones appear in the TCRdb table, and some are missing; sequencing was by immunoSEQ multiplex PCR. This sample has 300,000 to 400,000 clones, with 80% to 90% found just once. The trim removed 3 bases at V and 4 bases at J, leaving 7 bases unmatched. The CDR3 has 15 amino acids. Germline V gives CDR1 SGHNT, CDR2 YYREEE (reference sequence). General study points: About 150 TCR beta chains were listed as cytomegalovirus-associated. The tendency of first-cohort TCR clusters to co-occur in the 120 validation repertoires was identified by a subsequent analysis. Specific recognition of CMV antigens was confirmed in vitro for a few chains (all CMV-associated).

Turning to this clone: The antigen is not known.

The chain combines TRBV5-4 with TRBJ1-1; TRBD1 agrees at 9 bases. Material for sequencing was PBMCs. This receptor was taken from a woman aged 18-29 years in good health and CMV-seronegative. CDR3 DNA: TGTGCCAGCAGCTATGGGGACAGGGCGGGCACTGAAGCTTTCTTT. It is translated as CASSYGDRAGTEAFF.